These 30 T cell receptor beta chains originate from one sample sequenced in a study of PD-1 blockade in mismatch repair-deficient tumors. The table came from immunoSEQ multiplex PCR; TCRdb's copy has only in-frame clones and leaves some out. The sample records about 51,000 clones, 81% being singletons. The sequencing used peripheral blood, collected about 4.5 months after starting pembrolizumab. The receptors were gathered from an adult with mismatch repair-deficient cancer.

This clone came up a few times. This rearrangement joins TRBV6-5 to TRBJ1-2, with 11 bases that match TRBD1. Trimming took 3 bases from V and 4 from J; bases not matched to a gene: 7. Germline loops: CDR1 MNHEY, CDR2 SVGAGI. The CDR3 covers 16 residues. In nucleotides, the CDR3 is TGTGCCAGCAGTTATGTCCGGACAGGGGGCGGCTATGGCTACACCTTC. It specifies CASSYVRTGGGYGYTF.

J is TRBJ2-5 and V is TRBV14; maybe TRBD1 (5 bases). Germline V lookup: CDR1 SGHDN, CDR2 FVKESK. The CDR3 consists of 16 residues. Trimming left V 2 bases short and J 2 bases short, with 15 bases between. In nucleotides, the CDR3 is TGTGCCAGCAGCCAACTCGACAGTTCCCCGCAAGAGACCCAGTACTTC. This translates into CASSQLDSSPQETQYF.

The chain uses TRBV29-1 and TRBJ1-1; no clear D. The CDR3 consists of 12 residues. The V end lost 6 bases, the J end lost 4 bases, and 12 bases lay between the germline ends. CDR1 is SQVTM, CDR2 ANQGSEA, per germline. CDR3 sequence: CSVHLTSTEAFF. DNA for the CDR3: TGCAGCGTACACCTGACGTCCACTGAAGCTTTCTTT.

This clone turned up a few times. V is TRBV4-1 and J is TRBJ1-2; no definite D call. V gave up 0 bases and J gave up 4 bases, with 6 bases separating them. The CDR3 consists of 13 residues. Per germline, CDR1 MGHRA and CDR2 YSYEKL. CDR3 loop: CASSQDTFYGYTF. The CDR3 nucleotides are TGCGCCAGCAGCCAAGACACATTCTATGGCTACACCTTC.

The rearrangement uses TRBV7-6 and TRBJ2-2, with 9 nucleotides matching TRBD2. V lost 1 base, J lost 5 bases, and 5 bases stayed unmatched. Germline V gene data show CDR1 as SGHVS and CDR2 as FNYEAQ. The CDR3 is 16 amino acids. For the CDR3, the DNA is TGTGCCAGCAGCTTAGAAGCGGGAGGATGGACCGGGGAGCTGTTTTTT. Residues: CASSLEAGGWTGELFF.

The chain combines TRBV5-1 with TRBJ2-1; 9 bases match TRBD2. Germline V gives CDR1 SGHRS, CDR2 YFSETQ. V was clipped by 4 bases and J by 5 bases; unmatched bases: 4. The length of the CDR3 is 14 residues. In nucleotides, the CDR3 is TGCGCCAGCAGCCTGAGACTAGCGGACAATGAGCAGTTCTTC. Amino acids: CASSLRLADNEQFF.

The J gene is TRBJ2-1, the V gene TRBV7-6; TRBD2 aligns across 11 bases. V gave up 3 bases and J gave up 9 bases; unmatched junction bases: 7. CDR1 is SGHVS and CDR2 is FNYEAQ in the germline V gene. CDR3 length equals 15 residues. The CDR3 reads CASSFPLAGGAEQFF. Written as DNA, the CDR3 is TGTGCCAGCAGCTTCCCATTAGCGGGAGGGGCTGAGCAGTTCTTC.

The V and J genes are TRBV4-2 and TRBJ2-7; 8 bases agree with TRBD1. Germline values: CDR1 LGHNA, CDR2 YNFKEQ. This CDR3 region has 16 residues. Germline trimming cut 4 bases from V and 2 bases from J; bases unmatched to any gene: 10. Here the CDR3 DNA reads TGTGCCAGCAGCCCCCAGGACAGGGTGAGTCCCTACGAGCAGTACTTC. As protein: CASSPQDRVSPYEQYF.

For this clone: The identical CDR3 is also encoded by other nucleotide sequences in the sample. This chain connects TRBV11-3 to TRBJ2-2; 8 positions match TRBD2. Trimming took 0 bases from V and 4 from J; bases not matched to a gene: 1. CDR3 length: 15 residues. From germline, CDR1 is SGHNT and CDR2 YENEEA. DNA for the CDR3: TGTGCCAGCAGCTTAGACGGGAGGGCCACCGGGGAGCTGTTTTTT. Amino acid sequence: CASSLDGRATGELFF.

This clone turned up a few times. V is TRBV29-1 and J is TRBJ2-7; D remains ambiguous. The germline CDR1 and CDR2 sequences are SQVTM and ANQGSEA. V was trimmed by 2 bases and J by 3 bases, leaving 5 bases between them. This CDR3 has 11 amino acids. The CDR3 nucleotides read TGCAGCGTTGAAAGGAACTACGAGCAGTACTTC. As protein: CSVERNYEQYF.

The chain couples TRBV2 to TRBJ2-3; D gene uncertain. CDR1 SNHLY and CDR2 FYNNEI come from the germline V gene. Trimming took off 6 bases at V and 0 bases at J, with 16 bases between the two ends. There are 16 residues in the CDR3. The CDR3 DNA follows: TGTGCCAGCAGGGCAGAGATAACCTCTAGCACAGATACGCAGTATTTT. Protein: CASRAEITSSTDTQYF.

The chain is built from TRBV11-2 and TRBJ1-2; D not resolved. The V gene lost 2 bases and the J gene lost 1 base, with 11 bases spanning the gap. CDR3 length: 15 amino acids. CDR1 is SGHAT, CDR2 FQNNGV, per germline. The CDR3 nucleotides are TGTGCCAGCAGCTTAACGGCAGACTATAACTATGGCTACACCTTC. Its protein is CASSLTADYNYGYTF.

This chain uses TRBV2 with TRBJ1-3; D uncertain. This CDR3 is 14 amino acids long. V shed 4 bases and J shed 0 bases, with 7 bases lying between them. CDR1 and CDR2 (germline): SNHLY, FYNNEI. Here the CDR3 reads CASSVETSGNTIYF. CDR3 nucleotides: TGTGCCAGCAGTGTAGAGACCTCTGGAAACACCATATATTTT.

This clone was counted only a few times. V is TRBV9 and J is TRBJ2-7; TRBD2 might be the D (7 bases). The V and J ends lost 4 bases and 6 bases respectively, with 14 bases between them. Germline lookup yields CDR1 SGDLS and CDR2 YYNGEE. This CDR3 is built from 13 residues. The CDR3 nucleotides read TGTGCCAGCAGCCAGAGTAGGGGGGGCGAGCAGTACTTC. The encoded protein is CASSQSRGGEQYF.

The chain joins TRBV29-1 to TRBJ2-7, with D hard to call. The CDR3 is 15 amino acids. The ends were cut back, 3 bases at V and 0 bases at J, with 15 bases in the middle. Per germline, CDR1 SQVTM and CDR2 ANQGSEA. CDR3 protein: CSVDLLTKDSYEQYF. In DNA form, the CDR3 reads TGCAGCGTTGATCTACTAACTAAAGACTCCTACGAGCAGTACTTC.

The V call is TRBV19, the J call TRBJ1-1; a weak D match, TRBD1 (5 bases). Trimming pared 2 bases from V and 10 bases from J, leaving 14 bases between. The CDR3 runs 13 residues. CDR1 is LNHDA and CDR2 is SQIVND in the germline V gene (reference sequence). In DNA form, the CDR3 reads TGTGCCAGTAGTATAAGAGCGGCAGGGCGAGCTTTCTTT. It encodes CASSIRAAGRAFF.

This rearrangement joins TRBV6-5 to TRBJ2-7; no definite D call. Trimming shortened V by 4 bases and J by 2 bases, and 9 bases separated the two germline ends. This CDR3 comprises 13 residues. Germline V gene sequence: CDR1 MNHEY, CDR2 SVGAGI. In DNA form, the CDR3 reads TGTGCCAGCAGTTTTGGGGAACCCTACGAGCAGTACTTC. As protein: CASSFGEPYEQYF.

This clone was found once. V and J are TRBV29-1 and TRBJ2-7; TRBD1 aligns across 10 bases. Germline V lookup: CDR1 SQVTM, CDR2 ANQGSEA. Trimming cost V 4 bases and J 8 bases; bases outside gene matches: 8. This CDR3 has 13 residues. The CDR3 DNA is TGCAGCGTTGGACAGGGGGCTACTACGAAGCAGTACTTC. Translating gives CSVGQGATTKQYF.

V gene TRBV4-1 combines with J gene TRBJ1-2; 7 nucleotides agree with TRBD1. This CDR3 contains 16 residues. Germline V gene sequence: CDR1 MGHRA, CDR2 YSYEKL. Germline trimming cut 3 bases from V and 4 bases from J; bases unmatched to any gene: 11. CDR3 region: CASSHLNSGTVYGYTF. CDR3 sequence (DNA): TGCGCCAGCAGCCACCTCAATTCCGGGACAGTCTATGGCTACACCTTC.

This chain links TRBV5-1 with TRBJ2-3; maybe TRBD1 (5 bases). Trimming cost V 3 bases and J 6 bases, with 14 bases left between them. The CDR3 length is 14 residues. Germline assignment: CDR1 SGHRS and CDR2 YFSETQ. The CDR3 loop reads CASSYRTWPDTQYF. In DNA, the CDR3 is TGCGCCAGCAGCTATCGGACATGGCCGGATACGCAGTATTTT.

This sequence joins TRBV30 and TRBJ1-4; possibly TRBD1 for D (6 bases). CDR3 length equals 12 residues. The germline V gene encodes CDR1 GTSNPN and CDR2 SVGIG (reference sequence). Deletions cut 5 bases from V and 7 bases from J, with 11 bases between. The chain's CDR3 is CAWSTGFEKLFF. CDR3 sequence (DNA): TGTGCCTGGTCCACAGGGTTTGAAAAACTGTTTTTT.

This rearrangement joins TRBV29-1 to TRBJ2-5; D possibly corresponds to TRBD2 (5 bases). The CDR3 has 13 residues. CDR1 SQVTM and CDR2 ANQGSEA come from the germline V gene. The V end was cut by 4 bases, the J end by 5 bases, with 14 bases between. The CDR3 coding sequence is TGCAGCGTTGTTACCATACTAGAGGAGACCCAGTACTTC. This translates into CSVVTILEETQYF.

V is TRBV9 and J is TRBJ2-5; 9 nucleotides align to TRBD1. V trimming: 2 bases; J trimming: 2 bases; junction bases outside the gene matches: 4. CDR3 length: 15 amino acids. Germline CDR1 SGDLS, CDR2 YYNGEE. The CDR3 DNA reads TGTGCCAGCAGCGTGACAGGGGGAGAACAAGAGACCCAGTACTTC. It is translated as CASSVTGGEQETQYF.

Note on this clone: Relative to the germline gene, one junction end is altered; a read error may explain this. V is TRBV6-1 and J is TRBJ2-7; TRBD1 matches at 9 bases. CDR1 MNHNS and CDR2 SASEGT come from the germline V gene. This CDR3 has 14 residues. The CDR3, as DNA: TGTGCCAGCAGAGAAGGACAGGGGTTGTACGAGCAGTACTTC. It is translated as CASREGQGLYEQYF.

The table lists this clone with a few counts. The chain employs TRBV28 and TRBJ2-1; D perhaps matches TRBD2 (6 bases). The CDR3 loop spans 16 amino acids. CDR1 and CDR2 from the germline V gene are MDHEN and SYDVKM. Trimming removed 5 bases from V and 0 bases from J, with 14 bases in between. CDR3 in DNA: TGTGCCAGCAGTCCAATAATGGGGGGCTCCTACAATGAGCAGTTCTTC. Translated: CASSPIMGGSYNEQFF. The full variable domain, its missing parts supplied by reference TRBV28 and TRBJ2-1, is DVKVTQSSRYLVKRTGEKVFLECVQDMDHENMFWYRQDPGLGLRLIYFSYDVKMKEKGDIPEGYSVSREKKERFSLILESASTNQTSMYLCASSPIMGGSYNEQFFGPGTRLTVL.

This clone was detected only a few times. The J gene is TRBJ2-1, the V gene TRBV6-6, with TRBD2 matching 13 bases. Germline CDR1 MNHNY, CDR2 SVGAGI (reference sequence). The ends lost 7 bases at V and 5 bases at J; junction bases unmatched: 2. The CDR3 is 14 amino acids. Here the CDR3 DNA reads TGTGCCAGCATCGGGACTAGCGGGAACAATGAGCAGTTCTTC. It codes for CASIGTSGNNEQFF.

The chain combines TRBV15 with TRBJ1-4; weak D call: TRBD1 (6 bases). The CDR3 loop spans 15 amino acids. Trimming removed 0 bases from V and 7 bases from J, with 12 bases in between. Germline CDR1 and CDR2: LNHNV and YYDKDF (reference sequence). CDR3 sequence: CATSRDKQGGEKLFF. In nucleotides, the CDR3 is TGTGCCACCAGCAGAGATAAACAGGGAGGTGAAAAACTGTTTTTT.

CDR3: CASSQVAGTSGVGNEQFF. As DNA, the CDR3 is TGTGCCAGCAGCCAAGTCGCCGGGACTAGCGGGGTGGGCAATGAGCAGTTCTTC. V and J are TRBV4-2 and TRBJ2-1, with 13 bases identical to TRBD2. Germline V lookup: CDR1 LGHNA, CDR2 YNFKEQ. The CDR3 runs 18 residues. Trimming at V came to 1 base and at J to 6 bases, leaving 9 bases not matched to a gene.

This clone showed up just a few times. The chain joins TRBV19 to TRBJ2-6, with D possibly TRBD2 on 5 matching bases. Between the trimmed V and J ends, which lost 11 bases and 2 bases, there was a span of 10 bases. CDR3 size: 13 residues. CDR1 is LNHDA and CDR2 is SQIVND in the germline V gene (reference sequence). The CDR3 DNA reads as TGTGCCTCGGGGTCTGCTGGGGCCAACGTCCTGACTTTC. This translates into CASGSAGANVLTF.

The gene calls are TRBV5-1 and TRBJ2-7, with TRBD2 matching over 8 bases. The V gene end was trimmed by 4 bases and the J gene end by 3 bases; junction bases not matched to a gene: 9. From germline, CDR1 is SGHRS and CDR2 YFSETQ. The CDR3 extends over 15 amino acids. Here the CDR3 reads CASSRTTAGDYEQYF. The CDR3 coding sequence is TGCGCCAGCAGCAGAACCACAGCGGGAGACTACGAGCAGTACTTC.